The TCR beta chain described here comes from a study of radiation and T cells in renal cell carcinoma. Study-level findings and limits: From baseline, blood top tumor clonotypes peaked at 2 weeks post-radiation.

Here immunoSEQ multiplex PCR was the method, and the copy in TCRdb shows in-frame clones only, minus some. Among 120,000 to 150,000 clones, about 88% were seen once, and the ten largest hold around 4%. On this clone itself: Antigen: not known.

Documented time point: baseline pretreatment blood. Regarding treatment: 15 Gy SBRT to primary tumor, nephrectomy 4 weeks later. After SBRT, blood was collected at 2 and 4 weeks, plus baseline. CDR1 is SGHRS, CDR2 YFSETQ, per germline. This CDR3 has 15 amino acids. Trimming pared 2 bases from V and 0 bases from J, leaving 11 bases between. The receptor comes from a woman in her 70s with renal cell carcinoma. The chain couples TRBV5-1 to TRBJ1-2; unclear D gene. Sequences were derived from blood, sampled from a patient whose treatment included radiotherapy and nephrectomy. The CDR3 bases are TGCGCCAGCAGCTTCGGGTGGGGAGCTAACTATGGCTACACCTTC. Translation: CASSFGWGANYGYTF.